The clone carrying this T cell receptor (beta chain) was recorded at least ten times. Its antigen is still unknown. Sampling of bone marrow took place during active disease in every patient. The sample belongs to a study of read filtering for tumor transcriptome and immune sequencing. On the study more broadly: RNA-seq yielded only roughly 75 to 1273 TCR reads, IR-seq about 4 to 11 million.

This library used around 400 ng RNA and molecular barcoded adaptors spanning alpha/delta and beta/gamma chains. TCRdb reanalysed the reads using MiXCR and keeps one entry per CDR3 protein. The table lists roughly 68,000 distinct CDR3 sequences, approximately 15% of them singletons. The study, taken as a whole, reports: Compared with RNA-seq, IR-seq gave much higher clonotype depth and reliability. Dropping single-read clonotypes raised IR-seq and RNA-seq shared-clonotype correlation.

The sequencing sample was made of a population of CD138-negative cells sorted from bone marrow. This TCR derives from a donor at least 40 years old with multiple myeloma.

The CDR3 spells CASSFRTGMNTEAFF. The DNA of the CDR3 is TGTGCCAGCAGCTTCAGGACAGGCATGAACACTGAAGCTTTCTTT. This sequence joins TRBV7-2 and TRBJ1-1; 7 bases match TRBD1. This CDR3 is 15 amino acids long. CDR1 and CDR2 from the germline V gene are SGHTA and FQGNSA. The J segment lost 0 bases and the V segment lost 3 bases, leaving 4 bases of the junction unmatched.